This entry lists 18 T cell receptor beta chains sequenced from one sample in a study of STAT5B mutations in CD4+ large granular lymphocyte leukemia (dated by TCRdb to between 2021 and 2022). Libraries came from the immunoSEQ multiplex PCR assay. TCRdb stores this immuneACCESS table with in-frame sequences only. Part of the clones is absent; in the studies checked, under half of the shortfall reflects unresolved V genes, and no reason is known for the rest. This sample has approximately 20,000 clones in its table, and about 88% of those were observed once. Of the sample, less than 15% falls within the top ten clones. Sequencing input: CD4+ T cells from blood buffy coats. These receptors were collected from a human donor in good health.

The chain joins TRBV15 to TRBJ1-5; D may be TRBD1 (6 bases). Per the germline V gene, CDR1 is LNHNV and CDR2 is YYDKDF (reference sequence). The CDR3 runs to 15 residues. Trimming cost V 1 base and J 4 bases, with 11 bases left between them. The CDR3 DNA follows: TGTGCCACCAGCAGAGGGGGGGCAGAAAATCAGCCCCAGCATTTT. This sequence encodes CATSRGGAENQPQHF.

This clone has just one count. The CDR3 is CASKGVSDNSPLHF. CDR3 in DNA: TGTGCCAGCAAAGGGGTCTCAGATAATTCACCCCTCCACTTT. The genes are TRBV6-1 and TRBJ1-6, with a weak D call TRBD1 (5 bases). V was clipped by 7 bases and J by 5 bases, with 12 bases between them. The CDR3 is 14 amino acids. Germline loops: CDR1 MNHNS, CDR2 SASEGT.

This clone was recorded a few times. V and J are TRBV7-9 and TRBJ2-7; 8 nucleotides agree with TRBD2. The CDR3 sequence is 15 residues long. V was clipped by 3 bases and J by 5 bases; unmatched bases: 9. CDR1 SEHNR and CDR2 FQNEAQ come from the germline V gene (reference sequence). In DNA form, the CDR3 reads TGTGCCAGCAGCTTGAAGCGGGAGAGGAGCGACGAGCAGTACTTC. It is translated as CASSLKRERSDEQYF. The full variable domain, in which reference TRBV7-9 and TRBJ2-7 provide the parts outside the CDR3, is DTGVSQNPRHKITKRGQNVTFRCDPISEHNRLYWYRQTLGQGPEFLTYFQNEAQLEKSRLLSDRFSAERPKGSFSTLEIQRTEQGDSAMYLCASSLKRERSDEQYFGPGTRLTVT.

The chain uses TRBV5-6 and TRBJ2-3, with 8 positions matching TRBD2. The germline V gene encodes CDR1 SGHDT and CDR2 YYEEEE. This CDR3 has 15 residues. The V segment lost 5 bases and the J segment 3 bases; nucleotides outside the gene matches: 8. In DNA form, the CDR3 reads TGTGCCAGCAGTGCCCCGGGACTAGTAACAGATACGCAGTATTTT. Encoded protein: CASSAPGLVTDTQYF. The whole variable domain, remainder taken from reference TRBV5-6 and TRBJ2-3, is DAGVTQSPTHLIKTRGQQVTLRCSPKSGHDTVSWYQQALGQGPQFIFQYYEEEERQRGNFPDRFSGHQFPNYSSELNVNALLLGDSALYLCASSAPGLVTDTQYFGPGTRLTVL.

The chain uses TRBV25-1 and TRBJ2-1; 9 nucleotides agree with TRBD1. Trimming took 1 base from V and 8 from J; bases not matched to a gene: 12. The CDR3 is 17 residues long. CDR1 MGHDK and CDR2 SYGVNS come from the germline V gene. CDR3 coding DNA: TGTGCCAGCAGTGAATTGGGGACAGGGTTTTCATTCGATGAGCAGTTCTTC. It is translated as CASSELGTGFSFDEQFF.

This clone showed up just once. The V and J genes are TRBV6-5 and TRBJ1-1; 10 bases match TRBD1. The CDR3 extends over 13 amino acids. J lost 4 bases, V lost 5 bases, and 1 base had no gene match. CDR1 and CDR2 (germline): MNHEY, SVGAGI. In DNA form, the CDR3 reads TGTGCCAGCAGTCGGACAGGGGGCACTGAAGCTTTCTTT. Translating gives CASSRTGGTEAFF.

This chain uses TRBV6-1 with TRBJ2-7; D not resolved. The CDR3 spans 13 residues. CDR1 MNHNS and CDR2 SASEGT come from the germline V gene. V shed 6 bases and J shed 7 bases, with 16 bases lying between them. DNA for the CDR3: TGTGCCAGCAGCTGGACGGTCACGGGTGAGCAGTACTTC. Translation gives CASSWTVTGEQYF.

The chain employs TRBV2 and TRBJ1-3; D uncertain. The V and J ends lost 8 bases and 2 bases respectively, with 16 bases between them. The CDR3 totals 15 residues. The germline CDR1 and CDR2 sequences are SNHLY and FYNNEI. The CDR3 region has the DNA TGTGCCAGCGGGGTCGAGGGCTCGGCTGGAAACACCATATATTTT. As protein: CASGVEGSAGNTIYF.

The CDR3 here is CASSSPGQGVAKNIQYF. The CDR3 nucleotides are TGTGCCAGTAGTAGCCCGGGACAGGGGGTTGCCAAAAACATTCAGTACTTC. The chain carries TRBV19 and TRBJ2-4; TRBD1 matches at 11 bases. The length of the CDR3 is 17 residues. The V gene end was trimmed by 4 bases and the J gene end by 1 base; junction bases not matched to a gene: 6. Germline V CDR1 and CDR2: LNHDA, SQIVND (reference sequence).

The rearrangement joins TRBV28 to TRBJ2-5; D remains ambiguous. The CDR3 is 12 amino acids. Germline loops: CDR1 MDHEN, CDR2 SYDVKM. The V and J ends lost 2 bases and 5 bases respectively, with 6 bases between them. CDR3 nucleotide sequence: TGTGCCAGCAGTTTAGTGGGGGAGACCCAGTACTTC. The encoded protein is CASSLVGETQYF. The full variable domain, in which reference TRBV28 and TRBJ2-5 provide the parts outside the CDR3, is DVKVTQSSRYLVKRTGEKVFLECVQDMDHENMFWYRQDPGLGLRLIYFSYDVKMKEKGDIPEGYSVSREKKERFSLILESASTNQTSMYLCASSLVGETQYFGPGTRLLVL.

This clone is a singleton in its sample. This chain uses TRBV10-3 with TRBJ1-1; D unresolved. Germline assignment: CDR1 ENHRY and CDR2 SYGVKD. Trimming cost V 0 bases and J 0 bases, with 11 bases left between them. CDR3 length: 16 amino acids. CDR3 residues: CAISESVPGLNTEAFF. In nucleotides, the CDR3 is TGTGCCATCAGTGAGTCGGTTCCGGGATTGAACACTGAAGCTTTCTTT.

Turning to this clone: The germline gene is not matched at one end of the junction; a read error may be the cause. V gene TRBV2 combines with J gene TRBJ1-1; 8 positions match TRBD1. Germline V gene lookup returns CDR1 SNHLY and CDR2 FYNNEI. The CDR3 totals 19 residues. CDR3 sequence: CASREGQGFLGRRDTEAFF. CDR3 DNA: TGTGCCAGCAGGGAAGGACAGGGCTTTTTAGGTAGAAGAGACACTGAAGCTTTCTTT.

The V call is TRBV5-6, the J call TRBJ2-7; TRBD1 might be the D (5 bases). Germline assignment: CDR1 SGHDT and CDR2 YYEEEE. The length of the CDR3 is 16 residues. V shed 1 base and J shed 3 bases, with 17 bases lying between them. CDR3 bases: TGTGCCAGCAGCTTGAGGGGTCCTCAAAGTATCTACGAGCAGTACTTC. It specifies CASSLRGPQSIYEQYF.

The rearrangement uses TRBV30 and TRBJ2-3; D not certain. Germline V gene data show CDR1 as GTSNPN and CDR2 as SVGIG (reference sequence). This CDR3 is 14 amino acids long. Trimming left V 2 bases short and J 0 bases short, with 9 bases between. CDR3 sequence reads: CAWSSTASTDTQYF. Here the CDR3 DNA reads TGTGCCTGGAGTTCGACCGCGAGCACAGATACGCAGTATTTT. Full variable domain (missing parts from reference TRBV30 and TRBJ2-3): SQTIHQWPATLVQPVGSPLSLECTVEGTSNPNLYWYRQAAGRGLQLLFYSVGIGQISSEVPQNLSASRPQDRQFILSSKKLLLSDSGFYLCAWSSTASTDTQYFGPGTRLTVL.

The gene calls are TRBV10-3 and TRBJ2-3; 13 bases match TRBD2. Per germline, CDR1 ENHRY and CDR2 SYGVKD. V shed 6 bases and J 6 bases; nucleotides not matched to a gene: 6. CDR3 length: 15 amino acids. CDR3 bases: TGTGCCATCAGCCGCCGGACTAGCGGGGGTGATACGCAGTATTTT. This gives the protein CAISRRTSGGDTQYF.

The chain recombines TRBV5-6 with TRBJ2-1, with D perhaps matching TRBD1 or TRBD2 (5 bases each). V lost 3 bases to trimming and J lost 10 bases, with 8 bases between them. CDR3 length: 11 amino acids. Germline values: CDR1 SGHDT, CDR2 YYEEEE. The CDR3 is CASSWGTEQFF. The CDR3 DNA is TGTGCCAGCAGCTGGGGGACGGAGCAGTTCTTC.

The rearrangement uses TRBV5-3 and TRBJ2-7; perhaps TRBD1 as D (8 bases). TRBV5-3 is an ORF, and what it does is uncertain. The CDR3 is 19 amino acids. V lost 3 bases, J lost 2 bases, and 27 bases lay in between. In nucleotides, the CDR3 is TGTGCCAGAAGCTCGCCCGGGACAGGCCCGAAAGCGGGGACCTACGAGCAGTACTTC. Translated, it gives CARSSPGTGPKAGTYEQYF.

This chain joins TRBV2 and TRBJ1-1; TRBD1 agrees at 9 bases. After removal of 4 bases from V and 5 bases from J, the junction contained 8 bases not matched to a gene. The length of the CDR3 is 15 residues. Germline V lookup: CDR1 SNHLY, CDR2 FYNNEI. CDR3 coding DNA: TGTGCCAGCAGTGGACAGGGGGGGATGGATACTGAAGCTTTCTTT. Protein sequence: CASSGQGGMDTEAFF.